The 18 T cell receptor beta chains given below trace back to one sample, sequenced in a study of shared clonotypes between healthy human individuals. Profiled with immunoSEQ multiplex PCR; TCRdb holds only in-frame clones, not every one. This repertoire shows about 990,000 clones, about four fifths found once; its top ten account for roughly 0.65%. The specimen was memory CD4+ T cells from PBMCs. Sample subset: CD45RA-negative fraction. These receptors originate from a man aged 18 to 29 in good health. Some clones in this sample may be carry-over from other donors' samples.

CDR3 DNA: TGCGCCAGCAGCGAAGACCGGCTCAGGCCTAGGCCAGGGGTCAAAAACATTCAGTACTTC. This codes for CASSEDRLRPRPGVKNIQYF. The rearrangement joins TRBV5-1 to TRBJ2-4, with D maybe TRBD1 (6 bases). V was pared by 4 bases and J by 3 bases, with 29 bases between. There are 20 residues in the CDR3. Germline CDR1 reads SGHRS; CDR2 reads YFSETQ.

The rearrangement uses TRBV19 and TRBJ2-2, with TRBD2 matching over 11 bases. Losses at the gene ends were 9 bases for V and 6 bases for J; bases not matched to a gene: 3. Germline V gene sequence: CDR1 LNHDA, CDR2 SQIVND (reference sequence). CDR3 length: 13 amino acids. Here the CDR3 DNA reads TGTGCCAGCGGGACTAGCGGCCCCGGGGAGCTGTTTTTT. Translating it yields CASGTSGPGELFF.

The CDR3 nucleotides are TGCAGCGTATGGACAGGGGGCGAGTACGAGCAGTACTTC. Protein product: CSVWTGGEYEQYF. This chain joins TRBV29-1 and TRBJ2-7, with 11 nucleotides matching TRBD1. V lost 6 bases to trimming and J lost 4 bases; unmatched junction nucleotides: 5. Germline assignment: CDR1 SQVTM and CDR2 ANQGSEA. The CDR3 has 13 amino acids.

V usage is TRBV4-3 and J usage is TRBJ1-4, with D unclear. Trimming pared 1 base from V and 4 bases from J, leaving 10 bases between. Germline V gene lookup returns CDR1 LGHNA and CDR2 YSLEER. This CDR3 is built from 15 residues. Here the CDR3 reads CASSQVRTVNEKLFF. The DNA for the CDR3 is TGCGCCAGCAGCCAAGTTCGGACGGTTAATGAAAAACTGTTTTTT.

CDR3 region: CASSRGRKNEKLFF. CDR3 coding DNA: TGTGCCAGCAGCAGGGGGAGGAAAAATGAAAAACTGTTTTTT. The chain uses TRBV6-5 and TRBJ1-4; 7 nucleotides match TRBD1. The CDR3 covers 14 residues. J gave up 5 bases and V 6 bases, and 6 bases lay outside the gene matches. Germline V gene lookup returns CDR1 MNHEY and CDR2 SVGAGI.

This clone occurred a few times. The rearrangement uses TRBV2 and TRBJ1-1, with D possibly matching TRBD1 (6 bases). The germline gives CDR1 SNHLY, CDR2 FYNNEI. The CDR3 has 13 residues. V was pared by 7 bases and J by 4 bases, with 13 bases between. CDR3 sequence reads: CASNLPGATEAFF. CDR3 nucleotides: TGTGCCAGCAACCTCCCAGGGGCCACTGAAGCTTTCTTT. Supplemented by reference TRBV2 and TRBJ1-1, the full variable domain reads EPEVTQTPSHQVTQMGQEVILRCVPISNHLYFYWYRQILGQKVEFLVSFYNNEISEKSEIFDDQFSVERPDGSNFTLKIRSTKLEDSAMYFCASNLPGATEAFFGQGTRLTVV.

The rearrangement joins TRBV23-1 to TRBJ2-7, with D possibly matching TRBD1 (6 bases). TRBV23-1 is an ORF; its function is uncertain. The CDR3 totals 17 residues. Trimming took 7 bases from V and 2 from J, leaving 24 bases between them. The CDR3 sequence: CASNRSRCRGPTYEQYF. CDR3 nucleotide sequence: TGCGCCAGCAATCGATCGAGGTGCAGGGGACCTACCTACGAGCAGTACTTC.

The table lists this clone with many counts. This rearrangement joins TRBV2 to TRBJ1-4; 9 bases match TRBD1. Germline CDR1 reads SNHLY; CDR2 reads FYNNEI. Germline trimming cut 8 bases from V and 8 bases from J; bases unmatched to any gene: 3. This CDR3 has 12 residues. The CDR3 DNA reads as TGTGCCAGCTCGGGACAGGGAGAAAAACTGTTTTTT. This encodes CASSGQGEKLFF.

Note on this clone: Other DNA sequences of this sample code for an identical CDR3. The chain links TRBV5-1 to TRBJ2-1, with 7 positions matching TRBD1. The CDR3 is 16 residues long. The V gene's germline CDR1 is SGHRS and CDR2 YFSETQ. V was pared by 4 bases and J by 0 bases, with 7 bases of the junction left unmatched. CDR3 coding DNA: TGCGCCAGCAGCCTCCGACAGGGCTCCTCCTACAATGAGCAGTTCTTC. This gives the protein CASSLRQGSSYNEQFF. The full variable domain, completed using reference TRBV5-1 and TRBJ2-1, is KAGVTQTPRYLIKTRGQQVTLSCSPISGHRSVSWYQQTPGQGLQFLFEYFSETQRNKGNFPGRFSGRQFSNSRSEMNVSTLELGDSALYLCASSLRQGSSYNEQFFGPGTRLTVL.

This clone occurred a few times. The rearrangement joins TRBV5-1 to TRBJ2-1; TRBD2 agrees at 10 bases. This CDR3 contains 17 residues. Germline CDR1 SGHRS, CDR2 YFSETQ. V trimming: 4 bases; J trimming: 3 bases; junction bases outside the gene matches: 10. CDR3 nucleotide sequence: TGCGCCAGCAGCCCCGGGACTAGCGTGAGGGGCTACAATGAGCAGTTCTTC. Its translation: CASSPGTSVRGYNEQFF.

The chain couples TRBV5-6 to TRBJ2-1; TRBD1 aligns across 9 bases. There are 16 residues in the CDR3. V lost 0 bases to trimming and J lost 8 bases; unmatched junction nucleotides: 9. Germline CDR1 SGHDT, CDR2 YYEEEE. CDR3 region: CASSLVGTGTGDEQFF. The CDR3 nucleotides are TGTGCCAGCAGCTTGGTGGGGACAGGGACTGGGGATGAGCAGTTCTTC.

CDR3 sequence reads: CAISEGREKLFF. The CDR3 nucleotides read TGTGCCATCAGTGAGGGACGGGAAAAACTGTTTTTT. The V call is TRBV10-3, the J call TRBJ1-4; D remains ambiguous. CDR1 is ENHRY and CDR2 is SYGVKD in the germline V gene. V shed 2 bases and J shed 8 bases, with 6 bases lying between them. The CDR3 loop spans 12 amino acids.

The chain is built from TRBV4-2 and TRBJ2-7, with 8 bases lining up with TRBD1. This CDR3 is 15 amino acids long. Germline trimming cut 4 bases from V and 2 bases from J; bases unmatched to any gene: 7. Germline values: CDR1 LGHNA, CDR2 YNFKEQ. The CDR3 loop is CASSPGTGPTYEQYF. In nucleotides, the CDR3 is TGTGCCAGCAGCCCGGGGACAGGCCCGACCTACGAGCAGTACTTC.

This rearrangement joins TRBV11-3 to TRBJ2-7; D is unclear. Trimming stripped 0 bases from V and 6 bases from J, with 3 bases between. From germline, CDR1 is SGHNT and CDR2 YENEEA. This CDR3 region has 11 residues. CDR3 sequence: CASSLDGEQYF. CDR3 nucleotide sequence: TGTGCCAGCAGCTTAGATGGCGAGCAGTACTTC.

The rearrangement links TRBV25-1 to TRBJ1-2; 8 bases line up with TRBD1. Germline CDR1 and CDR2: MGHDK and SYGVNS. The CDR3 consists of 12 residues. V dropped 7 bases and J dropped 4; count of bases not matched to a gene: 2. CDR3 nucleotide sequence: TGTGCCAGCATGGGACAGGTCTATGGCTACACCTTC. Protein: CASMGQVYGYTF.

This clone occurred a few times. The genes are TRBV7-9 and TRBJ1-4; 9 bases align to TRBD1. Looked up from germline, CDR1 is SEHNR and CDR2 is FQNEAQ (reference sequence). V shed 4 bases, J shed 7 bases, and the junction held 4 bases outside the gene matches. The CDR3 spans 14 residues. The CDR3 protein is CASSSGQGSEKLFF. CDR3 sequence (DNA): TGTGCCAGCAGCTCTGGACAGGGGAGTGAAAAACTGTTTTTT. The whole variable domain, filled in from reference TRBV7-9 and TRBJ1-4, reads DTGVSQNPRHKITKRGQNVTFRCDPISEHNRLYWYRQTLGQGPEFLTYFQNEAQLEKSRLLSDRFSAERPKGSFSTLEIQRTEQGDSAMYLCASSSGQGSEKLFFGSGTQLSVL.

The V call is TRBV4-3, the J call TRBJ1-5; unclear D gene. The V gene lost 0 bases and the J gene lost 1 base, with 4 bases spanning the gap. Germline-derived CDR1 and CDR2 are LGHNA and YSLEER. The CDR3 consists of 14 residues. The CDR3 reads CASSQEVSNQPQHF. CDR3 DNA sequence: TGCGCCAGCAGCCAAGAAGTCAGCAATCAGCCCCAGCATTTT.

CDR3 sequence: CASSPDRGLYEQYF. The DNA of the CDR3 is TGTGCCAGCAGTCCCGACAGGGGGCTATACGAGCAGTACTTC. The chain recombines TRBV2 with TRBJ2-7; the match to TRBD1 covers 10 bases. CDR1 is SNHLY and CDR2 is FYNNEI in the germline V gene. The CDR3 runs 14 residues. Trimming cost V 5 bases and J 4 bases; bases outside gene matches: 5.